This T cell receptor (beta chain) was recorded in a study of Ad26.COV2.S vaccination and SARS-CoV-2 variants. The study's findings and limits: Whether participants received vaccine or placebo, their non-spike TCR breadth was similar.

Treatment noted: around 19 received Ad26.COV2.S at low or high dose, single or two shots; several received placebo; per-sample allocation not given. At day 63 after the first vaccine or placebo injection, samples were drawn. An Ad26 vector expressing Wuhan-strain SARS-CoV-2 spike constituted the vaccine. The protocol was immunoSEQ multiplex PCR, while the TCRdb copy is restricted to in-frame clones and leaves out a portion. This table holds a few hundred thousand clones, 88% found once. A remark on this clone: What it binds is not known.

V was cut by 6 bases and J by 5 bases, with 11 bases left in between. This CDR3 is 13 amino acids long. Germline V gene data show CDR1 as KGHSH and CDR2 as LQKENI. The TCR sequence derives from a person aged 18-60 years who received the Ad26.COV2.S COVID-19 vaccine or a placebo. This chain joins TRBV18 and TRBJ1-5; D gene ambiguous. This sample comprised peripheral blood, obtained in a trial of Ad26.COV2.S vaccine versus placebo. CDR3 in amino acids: CASSSGVDQPQHF. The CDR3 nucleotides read TGTGCCAGCTCTTCAGGAGTTGATCAGCCCCAGCATTTT.